Listed below are T cell receptor beta chains from one sample, sequenced in a study of glioma-infiltrating T cells after dendritic cell vaccination. Data came from immunoSEQ multiplex PCR; TCRdb stores just in-frame clones and leaves some out. Of approximately 100,000 clones listed, roughly four fifths are singletons. The input for sequencing was blood, taken before dendritic cell vaccination. Every receptor here comes from a human donor with glioblastoma. Both conserved end residues are part of each CDR3. Each record gives: V gene, clone size, J gene, D gene, CDR3 protein, CDR3 DNA. The D gene is left open where the match is weak. Expanded clones get a size class; other rows say once, few or many, or leave the size out.

V: TRBV6-5; size: -; J: TRBJ1-5; D: -; CDR3: CASSSRDIEQPQHF; DNA: TGTGCCAGCAGTTCCCGGGACATAGAACAGCCCCAGCATTTT
V: TRBV2; size: few; J: TRBJ2-3; D: TRBD2; CDR3: CASGGLAGDTQYF; DNA: TGTGCCAGCGGGGGACTAGCGGGCGATACGCAGTATTTT
V: TRBV4-3; size: -; J: TRBJ1-2; D: -; CDR3: CASSQDGPGWGGGYGYTF; DNA: TGCGCCAGCAGCCAAGATGGACCGGGGTGGGGGGGCGGCTATGGCTACACCTTC
V: TRBV19; size: -; J: TRBJ1-2; D: -; CDR3: CASTQRGTTNYGYTF; DNA: TGTGCCAGTACCCAACGTGGGACAACAAACTATGGCTACACCTTC
V: TRBV29-1; size: -; J: TRBJ1-1; D: TRBD1; CDR3: CSGQGRTEAFF; DNA: TGCAGCGGACAGGGGCGCACTGAAGCTTTCTTT
V: TRBV19; size: few; J: TRBJ1-2; D: -; CDR3: CAGRSKSNYGYTF; DNA: TGTGCCGGGAGAAGCAAGTCTAACTATGGCTACACCTTC
V: TRBV9; size: -; J: TRBJ2-2; D: -; CDR3: CASSADYAANTGELFF; DNA: TGTGCCAGCAGCGCCGACTACGCGGCGAACACCGGGGAGCTGTTTTTT
V: TRBV7-9; size: few; J: TRBJ2-3; D: -; CDR3: CASSLTAGRITDTQYF; DNA: TGTGCCAGCAGCTTAACGGCAGGGCGAATCACAGATACGCAGTATTTT
V: TRBV5-6; size: -; J: TRBJ1-1; D: -; CDR3: CASSLAQGTEAFF; DNA: TGTGCCAGCAGCTTGGCCCAGGGCACTGAAGCTTTCTTT
V: TRBV29-1; size: -; J: TRBJ2-3; D: -; CDR3: CSSGEADTQYF; DNA: TGCAGCTCCGGGGAGGCAGATACGCAGTATTTT
V: TRBV7-9; size: -; J: TRBJ1-2; D: -; CDR3: CASSARRGGYTF; DNA: TGTGCCAGCAGCGCCCGGAGGGGTGGCTACACCTTC
V: TRBV5-1; size: -; J: TRBJ1-4; D: TRBD1; CDR3: CASSRTGVGEKLFF; DNA: TGCGCCAGCAGCCGAACAGGGGTGGGTGAAAAACTGTTTTTT
V: TRBV6-6; size: -; J: TRBJ1-5; D: -; CDR3: CASNQGTKRNQHF; DNA: TGTGCCAGCAACCAGGGGACAAAAAGAAACCAGCATTTT
V: TRBV7-9; size: once; J: TRBJ2-7; D: TRBD1; CDR3: CASSPRQGRIFYEQYF; DNA: TGTGCCAGCAGCCCCCGACAGGGGCGCATATTCTACGAGCAGTACTTC
V: TRBV7-9; size: -; J: TRBJ2-7; D: -; CDR3: CASSPRGLSYEQYF; DNA: TGTGCCAGCAGCCCCAGAGGACTATCCTACGAGCAGTACTTC
V: TRBV6-5; size: -; J: TRBJ1-5; D: -; CDR3: CASKQGTYSNQPQHF; DNA: TGTGCCAGCAAACAGGGCACCTATAGCAATCAGCCCCAGCATTTT
V: TRBV5-1; size: -; J: TRBJ2-1; D: -; CDR3: CASSLAGNEQFF; DNA: TGCGCCAGCAGCTTGGCCGGGAATGAGCAGTTCTTC
V: TRBV9; size: -; J: TRBJ2-3; D: TRBD2; CDR3: CASSRRAGADTDTQYF; DNA: TGTGCCAGCAGCAGAAGAGCGGGGGCCGACACAGATACGCAGTATTTT
V: TRBV7-2; size: -; J: TRBJ2-3; D: TRBD2; CDR3: CASSRLAGGSDTQYF; DNA: TGTGCCAGCAGCAGACTAGCGGGGGGGTCAGATACGCAGTATTTT
V: TRBV4-2; size: -; J: TRBJ2-6; D: TRBD1; CDR3: CASSQEQGAGANVLTF; DNA: TGTGCCAGCAGCCAAGAACAGGGGGCTGGGGCCAACGTCCTGACTTTC
V: TRBV2; size: -; J: TRBJ2-3; D: TRBD2; CDR3: CASPVAGHGANTDTQYF; DNA: TGTGCCAGCCCCGTAGCGGGCCACGGAGCCAACACAGATACGCAGTATTTT
V: TRBV7-7; size: -; J: TRBJ1-4; D: -; CDR3: CAGAANEKLFF; DNA: TGTGCTGGAGCCGCAAATGAAAAACTGTTTTTT
V: TRBV6-5; size: -; J: TRBJ1-1; D: TRBD1; CDR3: CASSYQSRGHTEAFF; DNA: TGTGCCAGCAGTTACCAGAGCAGGGGGCACACTGAAGCTTTCTTT
V: TRBV2; size: -; J: TRBJ2-7; D: -; CDR3: CASSEVRVRSEQYF; DNA: TGTGCCAGCAGCGAAGTCAGGGTTCGCAGCGAGCAGTACTTC
V: TRBV29-1; size: -; J: TRBJ2-2; D: -; CDR3: CSAISVGGELFF; DNA: TGCAGCGCCATTAGCGTGGGCGGGGAGCTGTTTTTT
V: TRBV9; size: -; J: TRBJ2-4; D: -; CDR3: CASRRNRDKNIQYF; DNA: TGTGCCAGCAGACGTAACAGGGATAAAAACATTCAGTACTTC
V: TRBV6-1; size: -; J: TRBJ1-6; D: -; CDR3: CASFNRVRWNSPLHF; DNA: TGTGCCAGCTTCAACAGGGTACGGTGGAATTCACCCCTCCACTTT
V: TRBV19; size: few; J: TRBJ1-5; D: -; CDR3: CASSITPEVEGNQPQHF; DNA: TGTGCCAGTAGTATAACCCCTGAGGTCGAAGGCAATCAGCCCCAGCATTTT
V: TRBV6-6; size: few; J: TRBJ1-3; D: -; CDR3: CASRLTVDSGNTIYF; DNA: TGTGCCAGCAGATTGACAGTTGACTCTGGAAACACCATATATTTT
V: TRBV5-6; size: -; J: TRBJ2-3; D: TRBD2; CDR3: CASSLERGAGTDTQYF; DNA: TGTGCCAGCAGCTTGGAGCGGGGGGCGGGCACAGATACGCAGTATTTT
V: TRBV5-1; size: once; J: TRBJ1-2; D: -; CDR3: CASSFHGQADGYTF; DNA: TGCGCCAGCAGCTTCCACGGACAAGCTGATGGCTACACCTTC
V: TRBV5-1; size: -; J: TRBJ1-2; D: -; CDR3: CASSWGGPDNYGYTF; DNA: TGCGCCAGCAGCTGGGGAGGACCGGACAACTATGGCTACACATTC
V: TRBV7-9; size: -; J: TRBJ1-1; D: -; CDR3: CASSFTGSEAFF; DNA: TGTGCCAGCAGCTTTACGGGTTCTGAAGCTTTCTTT
V: TRBV27; size: many; J: TRBJ1-1; D: TRBD1; CDR3: CASRGVKGQGNTEAFF; DNA: TGTGCCAGCAGAGGGGTAAAGGGACAGGGGAACACTGAAGCTTTCTTT
V: TRBV2; size: -; J: TRBJ2-7; D: TRBD2; CDR3: CASSEGLAGGYEQYF; DNA: TGTGCCAGCAGTGAAGGACTAGCGGGGGGCTACGAGCAGTACTTC
V: TRBV7-2; size: -; J: TRBJ1-3; D: TRBD1; CDR3: CASSLQDRGHTIYF; DNA: TGTGCCAGCAGCTTACAGGACAGGGGCCACACCATATATTTT
V: TRBV18; size: once; J: TRBJ1-1; D: -; CDR3: CASSPPGSGYTEAFF; DNA: TGTGCCAGCTCGCCGCCAGGAAGTGGGTACACTGAAGCTTTCTTT
V: TRBV7-9; size: -; J: TRBJ2-2; D: -; CDR3: CASSAREPGATGELFF; DNA: TGTGCCAGCAGCGCTAGGGAGCCAGGGGCCACCGGGGAGCTGTTTTTT
V: TRBV10-3; size: few; J: TRBJ2-3; D: TRBD1; CDR3: CAISGQGDDTQYF; DNA: TGTGCCATCAGTGGACAGGGAGACGATACGCAGTATTTT
V: TRBV5-1; size: -; J: TRBJ2-7; D: TRBD1; CDR3: CASSLVLGGHEQYF; DNA: TGCGCCAGCAGCTTGGTGCTAGGGGGCCACGAGCAGTACTTC
V: TRBV19; size: -; J: TRBJ1-2; D: -; CDR3: CASREQGGGYTF; DNA: TGTGCCAGTAGAGAGCAGGGCGGTGGCTACACCTTC
V: TRBV5-4; size: -; J: TRBJ2-2; D: TRBD1; CDR3: CASSLGQGGQGPGELFF; DNA: TGTGCCAGCAGCTTGGGGCAGGGAGGACAGGGGCCCGGGGAGCTGTTTTTT
V: TRBV5-6; size: -; J: TRBJ2-7; D: -; CDR3: CASSLLPSYEQYF; DNA: TGTGCCAGCAGCTTGCTTCCGTCCTACGAGCAGTACTTC
V: TRBV5-1; size: -; J: TRBJ2-7; D: -; CDR3: CASSLASIAGTPNEQYF; DNA: TGCGCCAGCAGCTTGGCCTCAATCGCCGGGACACCTAACGAGCAGTACTTC
V: TRBV29-1; size: -; J: TRBJ1-4; D: -; CDR3: CSVRQTGRNEKLFF; DNA: TGCAGCGTTCGGCAGACAGGCAGAAATGAAAAACTGTTTTTT
V: TRBV4-3; size: -; J: TRBJ2-7; D: -; CDR3: CASSPGAGSYEQYF; DNA: TGCGCCAGCAGCCCAGGGGCAGGCTCCTACGAGCAGTACTTC
V: TRBV7-8; size: few; J: TRBJ1-3; D: TRBD1; CDR3: CASSSTGVNTIYF; DNA: TGTGCCAGCAGCTCGACAGGGGTTAACACCATATATTTT
V: TRBV27; size: -; J: TRBJ2-7; D: -; CDR3: CASSIQAPSGYEQYF; DNA: TGTGCCAGCAGTATACAGGCACCATCAGGATACGAGCAGTACTTC
V: TRBV15; size: -; J: TRBJ1-1; D: -; CDR3: CATSRDRVGAGVTEAFF; DNA: TGTGCCACCAGCAGAGACAGGGTGGGGGCTGGTGTGACTGAAGCTTTCTTT
V: TRBV30; size: -; J: TRBJ1-4; D: -; CDR3: CAWGRGANEKLFF; DNA: TGTGCCTGGGGGAGAGGAGCTAATGAAAAACTGTTTTTT
V: TRBV6-5; size: -; J: TRBJ2-2; D: TRBD2; CDR3: CASSRTSFPGELFF; DNA: TGTGCCAGCAGCAGGACTAGCTTTCCCGGGGAGCTGTTTTTT
V: TRBV4-3; size: -; J: TRBJ1-3; D: -; CDR3: CASSQDSSSGNTIYF; DNA: TGCGCCAGCAGCCAAGATTCGAGCTCTGGAAACACCATATATTTT
V: TRBV7-2; size: -; J: TRBJ2-5; D: TRBD2; CDR3: CASSLGYRAGEETQYF; DNA: TGTGCCAGCAGCTTAGGGTACCGGGCGGGGGAGGAGACCCAGTACTTC
V: TRBV11-1; size: -; J: TRBJ2-7; D: -; CDR3: CASSSWDLFREQYF; DNA: TGTGCCAGCAGCAGCTGGGACTTGTTTAGAGAGCAGTACTTC
V: TRBV10-3; size: few; J: TRBJ1-1; D: -; CDR3: CAISDRGTNTEAFF; DNA: TGTGCCATCAGTGACAGGGGTACGAACACTGAAGCTTTCTTT
V: TRBV11-1; size: once; J: TRBJ1-2; D: TRBD1; CDR3: CASSLGQGINYGYTF; DNA: TGTGCCAGCAGCTTAGGACAGGGAATAAACTATGGCTACACCTTC